This T cell receptor (beta chain) was recorded in a study of T-cell reconstitution after alpha-beta-depleted transplantation in children. TCRbeta library construction was performed incorporating unique molecular identifiers. TCRdb passed the PCR reads through MiXCR, listing each CDR3 protein once. The sample shows some 220,000 distinct CDR3 sequences, approximately 9% of them seen only once. V shed 5 bases, J shed 6 bases, and the junction held 12 bases outside the gene matches. Germline V gene lookup returns CDR1 SQVTM and CDR2 ANQGSEA. CDR3 size: 15 residues. In this sample, this clonotype turned up many times.

The sequence derives from a human donor who donated a stem cell graft to a child with acute lymphoblastic leukemia. Sequenced here: PBMCs from the stem cell graft donor, sampled from the stem cell graft. J is TRBJ2-7 and V is TRBV29-1; 11 bases agree with TRBD2. The CDR3 is CSVTTSGGREVEQYF. CDR3 DNA sequence: TGCAGCGTTACCACTAGCGGGGGAAGGGAGGTCGAGCAGTACTTC.